These 12 T cell receptor beta chains originate from one sample sequenced in a study of T cell repertoires in cytomegalovirus infection. The antigens of these receptors remain unknown. Each CDR3 protein is one row after TCRdb ran MiXCR on the reads. The data show 350,000 to 400,000 distinct CDR3 sequences, about 32% seen once. The sequenced sample was cultured PBMCs, obtained from culture after CMV antigen stimulation. The receptors come from a human donor in good health (CMV status not recorded). Some clones in this sample may be carry-over from other donors' samples.

This clonotype was observed a few times. The V and J genes are TRBV7-2 and TRBJ1-5, with TRBD1 matching 10 bases. This CDR3 spans 15 amino acids. CDR1 is SGHTA, CDR2 FQGNSA, per germline. The trim removed 5 bases at V and 7 bases at J, leaving 8 bases unmatched. This CDR3 is CASSRTGGTGQPQHF. The CDR3 bases are TGTGCCAGCAGCCGGACAGGGGGTACGGGGCAGCCCCAGCATTTT.

This rearrangement joins TRBV7-6 to TRBJ2-7, with unresolved D. The CDR3 is made up of 15 amino acids. Trimming removed 5 bases at V and 2 bases at J, with 16 bases between. Per germline, CDR1 SGHVS and CDR2 FNYEAQ. CDR3 bases: TGTGCCAGCAGCCAAGGTATTGGGTTGGCCTACGAGCAGTACGTC. This translates into CASSQGIGLAYEQYV.

This clonotype was observed a handful of times. The V and J genes are TRBV7-2 and TRBJ2-2; D may match TRBD1 or TRBD2 (5 bases each). CDR1 SGHTA and CDR2 FQGNSA come from the germline V gene. Trimming cost V 1 base and J 3 bases, with 18 bases left between them. This CDR3 is 18 amino acids long. The CDR3 here is CASSLVRVPGTYTGELFF. For the CDR3, the DNA is TGTGCCAGCAGCTTAGTTCGCGTTCCAGGGACCTACACCGGGGAGCTGTTTTTT.

This chain uses TRBV12-3 or TRBV12-4 with TRBJ2-3, with D tentatively TRBD1 (7 bases). V was clipped by 7 bases and J by 7 bases, with 18 bases between them. This CDR3 is 14 amino acids long. CDR3 DNA sequence: TGTGCCAGCAACGCACAGGGGACTGTGAATACGCAGTATTTT. Translated: CASNAQGTVNTQYF.

V and J are TRBV12-3 or TRBV12-4 and TRBJ2-7; 10 bases align to TRBD1. This CDR3 is 15 amino acids long. Germline trimming cut 5 bases from V and 1 base from J; bases unmatched to any gene: 5. CDR3 in amino acids: CASSPGQGVSYEQYF. The CDR3 coding sequence is TGTGCCAGCAGTCCCGGACAGGGGGTTTCCTACGAGCAGTACTTC.

This clonotype was seen a handful of times. V is TRBV12-3 or TRBV12-4 and J is TRBJ2-7; no clear D gene. The V and J ends lost 3 bases and 2 bases respectively, with 8 bases between them. CDR3 length: 13 amino acids. CDR3 DNA: TGTGCCAGCAGTTTTGGCCAGGCCTACGAGCAGTACTTC. It yields the protein CASSFGQAYEQYF.

This clonotype was counted only a few times. The V gene is TRBV4-3, the J gene TRBJ1-1; possibly TRBD1 for D (5 bases). CDR1 and CDR2 from the germline V gene are LGHNA and YSLEER. The CDR3 length is 15 residues. V was pared by 1 base and J by 6 bases, with 15 bases between. Here the CDR3 reads CASSQVRSTGSEAFF. In nucleotides, the CDR3 is TGCGCCAGCAGCCAAGTGCGATCAACAGGATCTGAAGCTTTCTTT.

This clonotype was counted ten times or more. V is TRBV7-8 and J is TRBJ1-6; possible D gene TRBD1, 5 bases. This CDR3 is built from 16 residues. V was shortened by 5 bases and J by 0 bases, with 11 bases between the two germline ends. Germline V lookup: CDR1 SGHVS, CDR2 FQNEAQ. CDR3 DNA sequence: TGTGCCAGCAGCGTAGACAGCCGCTCCTATAATTCACCCCTCCACTTT. Translating it yields CASSVDSRSYNSPLHF.

The chain is built from TRBV2 and TRBJ2-7; D gene ambiguous. The CDR3 is 11 residues long. V was cut by 3 bases and J by 6 bases, with 6 bases left in between. Germline loops: CDR1 SNHLY, CDR2 FYNNEI. The CDR3 spells CASSDSCEQYV. The DNA of the CDR3 is TGTGCCAGCAGTGACAGCTGCGAGCAGTACGTC.

This clonotype was observed many times. The rearrangement links TRBV7-3 to TRBJ2-1, with 9 nucleotides matching TRBD1. This CDR3 comprises 14 residues. The V gene end was trimmed by 5 bases and the J gene end by 7 bases; junction bases not matched to a gene: 6. Per germline, CDR1 SGHTA and CDR2 FQGTGA. CDR3 sequence: CASSHGTGKNEQFF. Written as DNA, the CDR3 is TGTGCCAGCAGCCACGGGACAGGGAAGAATGAGCAGTTCTTC. Full variable domain (rest looked up from reference TRBV7-3 and TRBJ2-1): GAGVSQTPSNKVTEKGKYVELRCDPISGHTALYWYRQSLGQGPEFLIYFQGTGAADDSGLPNDRFFAVRPEGSVSTLKIQRTERGDSAVYLCASSHGTGKNEQFFGPGTRLTVL.

V gene TRBV29-1 combines with J gene TRBJ2-7; D unresolved. Trimming cost V 0 bases and J 1 base, with 22 bases left between them. The CDR3 consists of 18 residues. Germline-derived CDR1 and CDR2 are SQVTM and ANQGSEA. This chain's CDR3 is CSVEDPNATPGSSYEQYF. CDR3 DNA: TGCAGCGTTGAAGATCCGAATGCGACTCCCGGGTCTTCCTACGAGCAGTACTTC.

The rearrangement uses TRBV28 and TRBJ2-7; tentative D call: TRBD1 (5 bases). Germline-derived CDR1 and CDR2 are MDHEN and SYDVKM. This CDR3 is 12 amino acids long. V lost 7 bases, J lost 3 bases, and 10 bases lay in between. The CDR3 region has the DNA TGTGCCAGCAACATCCAGGGCTACGAGCAGTACTTC. This translates into CASNIQGYEQYF.